These 16 T cell receptor beta chains originate from one sample sequenced in a study of shared clonotypes between healthy human individuals. Sequenced by immunoSEQ multiplex PCR; TCRdb stores in-frame clones only, minus some. The table has some 2.1 million clones, 85% to 95% seen once. The sample comprised naive CD4+ T cells sorted from blood. Subset in this sample: CD45RA+ positively selected. Every receptor here comes from a man aged 18 to 30 in good health.

V usage is TRBV5-1 and J usage is TRBJ1-3; D is ambiguous. The germline V gene encodes CDR1 SGHRS and CDR2 YFSETQ. The V and J ends lost 1 base and 8 bases respectively, with 13 bases between them. This CDR3 has 14 residues. The CDR3 DNA reads TGCGCCAGCAGCTTGAGAAGCCGCGGAGACACCATATATTTT. Translation: CASSLRSRGDTIYF.

The table lists this clone with a count of one. The genes are TRBV7-2 and TRBJ1-2; 12 bases map to TRBD1. After removal of 5 bases from V and 9 bases from J, the junction contained 7 bases not matched to a gene. The germline CDR1 and CDR2 sequences are SGHTA and FQGNSA. This CDR3 has 14 amino acids. The CDR3 spells CASSPGQGARSYTF. CDR3 nucleotides: TGTGCCAGCAGCCCGGGACAGGGGGCGAGGAGCTACACCTTC.

V usage is TRBV9 and J usage is TRBJ2-5, with D uncertain. Trimming stripped 3 bases from V and 4 bases from J, with 1 base between. The CDR3 loop spans 10 amino acids. Germline CDR1 reads SGDLS; CDR2 reads YYNGEE. The CDR3 loop reads CASSAETQYF. The DNA of the CDR3 is TGTGCCAGCAGCGCAGAGACCCAGTACTTC.

The CDR3 loop is CAWNPGQLGGYTF. The CDR3 nucleotides are TGTGCCTGGAACCCAGGACAGCTCGGGGGCTACACCTTC. This chain uses TRBV30 with TRBJ1-2, with TRBD1 as a possible D gene (6 bases). The length of the CDR3 is 13 residues. Trimming took off 4 bases at V and 8 bases at J, with 17 bases between the two ends. Looked up from germline, CDR1 is GTSNPN and CDR2 is SVGIG (reference sequence).

This chain uses TRBV18 with TRBJ1-4, with TRBD1 as a possible D gene (5 bases). The CDR3 extends over 15 amino acids. Germline V lookup: CDR1 KGHSH, CDR2 LQKENI. With 0 bases removed from V and 8 bases from J, the gap between germline ends came to 13 bases. The CDR3 here is CASSPPRGREEKLFF. The CDR3, as DNA: TGTGCCAGCTCACCACCCCGGGGGAGAGAAGAAAAACTGTTTTTT. The full variable domain, its missing parts supplied by reference TRBV18 and TRBJ1-4, is NAGVMQNPRHLVRRRGQEARLRCSPMKGHSHVYWYRQLPEEGLKFMVYLQKENIIDESGMPKERFSAEFPKEGPSILRIQQVVRGDSAAYFCASSPPRGREEKLFFGSGTQLSVL.

Notes on this clone: Other nucleotide sequences in the sample specify the same CDR3. This chain uses TRBV7-2 with TRBJ1-5; D is ambiguous. Germline V CDR1 and CDR2: SGHTA, FQGNSA. The CDR3 covers 15 residues. V was cut by 1 base and J by 3 bases, with 10 bases left in between. In nucleotides, the CDR3 is TGTGCCAGCAGCTTAGGAGGGTCCTCCAATCAGCCCCAGCATTTT. It codes for CASSLGGSSNQPQHF.

The V call is TRBV5-6, the J call TRBJ1-2, with unresolved D. CDR3 length: 12 amino acids. The ends were cut back, 4 bases at V and 8 bases at J, with 12 bases in the middle. Germline V lookup: CDR1 SGHDT, CDR2 YYEEEE. As DNA, the CDR3 is TGTGCCAGCAGCCGTGGACCAGCGGGCTACACCTTC. Protein product: CASSRGPAGYTF.

This clone has just one count. The rearrangement links TRBV6-5 to TRBJ1-2, with TRBD1 matching over 9 bases. V was pared by 0 bases and J by 8 bases, with 7 bases of the junction left unmatched. Looked up from germline, CDR1 is MNHEY and CDR2 is SVGAGI. The CDR3 runs 15 residues. CDR3 coding DNA: TGTGCCAGCAGTTACTCGGCCGACAGGGGGATAGGCTACACCTTC. Translated, it gives CASSYSADRGIGYTF.

This clone was seen once. The same CDR3 arises from other DNA sequences in this sample as well. The V call is TRBV9, the J call TRBJ2-1; D is possibly TRBD2 (5 bases). The CDR3 is 14 residues long. Germline V CDR1 and CDR2: SGDLS, YYNGEE. The V end was cut by 0 bases, the J end by 1 base, with 5 bases between. DNA for the CDR3: TGTGCCAGCAGCGTAGGAGGGTCCTACAATGAGCAGTTCTTC. Translating gives CASSVGGSYNEQFF.

The V call is TRBV30, the J call TRBJ1-3; weak D call: TRBD1 (6 bases). The CDR3 consists of 14 residues. Trimming shortened V by 1 base and J by 7 bases, and 14 bases separated the two germline ends. Germline CDR1 reads GTSNPN; CDR2 reads SVGIG (reference sequence). For the CDR3, the DNA is TGTGCCTGGAGTGGGGGGGCGAAAGGGAACACCATATATTTT. Translated, it gives CAWSGGAKGNTIYF.

This CDR3 reads CASSPKAGTLLYNEQFF. The DNA for the CDR3 is TGTGCCAGCAGCCCAAAGGCCGGGACCTTGCTCTACAATGAGCAGTTCTTC. V gene TRBV7-3 combines with J gene TRBJ2-1; the D call may be TRBD1 or TRBD2 (5 bases each). Trimming stripped 5 bases from V and 3 bases from J, with 20 bases between. Germline V gene sequence: CDR1 SGHTA, CDR2 FQGTGA. The CDR3 runs 17 residues.

J is TRBJ2-2 and V is TRBV6-5, with D perhaps assigned TRBD1 or TRBD2 (5 bases each). This CDR3 is 15 amino acids long. Germline V gene lookup returns CDR1 MNHEY and CDR2 SVGAGI. Trimming took 5 bases from V and 5 from J, leaving 15 bases between them. CDR3 sequence reads: CASSGSWWGTGELFF. Here the CDR3 DNA reads TGTGCCAGCAGTGGGTCGTGGTGGGGGACCGGGGAGCTGTTTTTT.

The rearrangement links TRBV5-1 to TRBJ1-3; D may be TRBD1 (5 bases). V lost 1 base to trimming and J lost 4 bases, with 9 bases between them. The CDR3 is 14 residues long. CDR1 and CDR2 (germline): SGHRS, YFSETQ. Written as DNA, the CDR3 is TGCGCCAGCAGCTTGCTTCAGGGAGGAAACACCATATATTTT. This gives the protein CASSLLQGGNTIYF.

Turning to this clone: Since a much larger clone is just one base distant, this may be a read error. The sample carries other DNA sequences with the same CDR3. This rearrangement joins TRBV28 to TRBJ2-7, with 7 bases fitting TRBD1. This CDR3 has 13 residues. Per germline, CDR1 MDHEN and CDR2 SYDVKM. J gave up 1 base and V 6 bases, and 3 bases lay outside the gene matches. The chain's CDR3 is CASSLGQSYEQYF. CDR3 DNA: TGTGCCAGCAGCTTGGGACAGTCCTACGAGCAGTACTTC.

The rearrangement joins TRBV19 to TRBJ2-2; D uncertain. CDR1 and CDR2 (germline): LNHDA, SQIVND (reference sequence). The CDR3 is 14 residues long. The ends were cut back, 3 bases at V and 9 bases at J, with 14 bases in the middle. CDR3 nucleotide sequence: TGTGCCAGTAGTATCCAGGCGTCCCCCCGGGAGCTGTTTTTT. It is translated as CASSIQASPRELFF.

The table lists this clone with a count of one. The rearrangement joins TRBV28 to TRBJ2-4; D tentatively fits TRBD1 or TRBD2 (5 bases each). There are 15 residues in the CDR3. The V gene's germline CDR1 is MDHEN and CDR2 SYDVKM. V was trimmed by 6 bases and J by 0 bases, leaving 12 bases between them. CDR3: CASSPGTVAKNIQYF. The CDR3 DNA follows: TGTGCCAGCAGCCCCGGGACGGTAGCCAAAAACATTCAGTACTTC. Complete variable domain (other parts from reference TRBV28 and TRBJ2-4): DVKVTQSSRYLVKRTGEKVFLECVQDMDHENMFWYRQDPGLGLRLIYFSYDVKMKEKGDIPEGYSVSREKKERFSLILESASTNQTSMYLCASSPGTVAKNIQYFGAGTRLSVL.